In this sample, the clone carrying this T cell receptor beta chain turned up once. Profiled with immunoSEQ multiplex PCR; TCRdb holds only in-frame clones, not every one. This table has roughly 10,000 clones, around 85% appearing once. Each time point used about 35 to 100 mL of blood. This specimen comes from a study of follicular helper T cells after annual influenza vaccination. Germline V gene sequence: CDR1 SGHRS, CDR2 YFSETQ. The CDR3 extends over 14 amino acids. The ends lost 5 bases at V and 3 bases at J; junction bases unmatched: 2. The genes are TRBV5-1 and TRBJ1-6; 7 nucleotides line up with TRBD1. This TCR came from an adult who received the influenza vaccine. This material consisted of CXCR5- memory CD4+ T cells sorted from blood, taken 6 weeks after influenza vaccination. The CDR3 reads CASRAGGYNSPLHF. The CDR3 DNA reads as TGCGCCAGCAGGGCAGGGGGCTATAATTCACCCCTCCACTTT.